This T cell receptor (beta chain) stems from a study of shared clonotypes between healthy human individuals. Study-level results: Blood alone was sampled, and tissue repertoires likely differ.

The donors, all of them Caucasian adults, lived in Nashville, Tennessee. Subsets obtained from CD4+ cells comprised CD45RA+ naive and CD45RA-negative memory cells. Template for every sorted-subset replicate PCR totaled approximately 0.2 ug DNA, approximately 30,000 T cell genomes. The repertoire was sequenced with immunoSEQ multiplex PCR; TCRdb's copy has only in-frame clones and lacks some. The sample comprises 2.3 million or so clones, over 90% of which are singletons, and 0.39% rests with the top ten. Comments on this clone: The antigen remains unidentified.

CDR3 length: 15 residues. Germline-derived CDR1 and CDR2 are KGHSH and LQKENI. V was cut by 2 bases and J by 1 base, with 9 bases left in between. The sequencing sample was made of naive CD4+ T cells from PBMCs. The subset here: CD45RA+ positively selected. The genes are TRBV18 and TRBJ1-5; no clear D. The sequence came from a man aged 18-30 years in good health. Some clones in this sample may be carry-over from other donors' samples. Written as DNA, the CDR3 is TGTGCCAGCTCACCAACGGGGTCGAGCAATCAGCCCCAGCATTTT. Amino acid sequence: CASSPTGSSNQPQHF.